Described below is a single T cell receptor (beta chain) sequence and its context. Its antigen is unknown. Other DNA sequences in the sample encode the same CDR3. These data originate in a study of shared clonotypes between healthy human individuals. Whole-study context: Contributing individuals were a couple of females and a few males aged 18 to 49. Study-wide findings and caveats: Blood alone was sampled, and tissue repertoires likely differ.

Assay used: immunoSEQ multiplex PCR; TCRdb lists only in-frame clones, some missing. The sample has some 2,100,000 clones; around 95% are singletons. CDR1 is LNHDA, CDR2 SQIVND, per germline (reference sequence). The CDR3 has 13 amino acids. V was pared by 6 bases and J by 3 bases, with 12 bases between. Material: naive CD4+ T cells sorted from blood. Subset reported: CD45RA+ positively selected. This sequence was found in a man between 18 and 29 years old in good health. The V gene is TRBV19, the J gene TRBJ2-7; D possibly corresponds to TRBD1 (6 bases). This chain's CDR3 is CASSLGHSYEQYF. The CDR3 bases are TGTGCCAGTAGCCTGGGACATAGCTACGAGCAGTACTTC.